This is a list of T cell receptor beta chains from one sample in a study of T cells in Graves' hyperthyroidism and ophthalmopathy. MiXCR, applied by TCRdb to the multiplex PCR reads, yields one record per CDR3 protein. The data hold about 580,000 distinct CDR3 sequences, with over 11% observed a single time. Input material: blood. The receptors here all came from a woman under 40 with Graves' hyperthyroidism that later progressed to Graves' ophthalmopathy. Both conserved end residues are part of each CDR3. The D gene is left open where the match is weak. Clone size appears in some rows only: once, few, many, or a class for an expanded clone.

clone_size j_call d_call v_call cdr3_aa cdr3_nt
few TRBJ1-2 . TRBV19 CASNRDVVGEDGYTF TGTGCCAGCAACAGGGACGTCGTTGGTGAAGATGGCTACACCTTC
few TRBJ1-1 TRBD1 TRBV20-1 CSAQGTGPRATEAFF TGCAGTGCTCAAGGGACAGGACCCCGGGCCACTGAAGCTTTCTTT
. TRBJ1-2 . TRBV30 CAWSRLDGPGYTF TGTGCCTGGAGTCGACTGGATGGTCCTGGCTACACCTTC
. TRBJ1-1 . TRBV7-9 CASSDRQRLEAFF TGTGCCAGCAGCGATCGCCAGCGACTCGAAGCTTTCTTT
many TRBJ2-2 TRBD2 TRBV7-2 CASSLVAGLNTGELFF TGTGCCAGCAGCTTAGTAGCGGGATTGAACACCGGGGAGCTGTTTTTT
many TRBJ2-7 . TRBV5-1 CASRAAGMGLDEQYF TGCGCCAGCAGAGCGGCGGGGATGGGCTTAGACGAGCAGTACTTC
. TRBJ2-7 TRBD1 TRBV28 CASSLPQTGSHEQYF TGTGCCAGCAGTTTACCCCAGACAGGGTCCCACGAGCAGTACTTC
many TRBJ1-5 . TRBV12-3/TRBV12-4 CASRWGRDQPQHF TGTGCCAGCAGGTGGGGACGGGATCAGCCCCAGCATTTT
many TRBJ1-2 . TRBV28 CASSGGTAAFYGYTF TGTGCCAGCAGTGGGGGGACGGCTGCCTTCTATGGCTACACCTTC
many TRBJ2-5 TRBD1 TRBV2 CASRPGQALQETQYF TGTGCCAGCCGACCGGGACAGGCCCTCCAAGAGACCCAGTACTTC
many TRBJ2-1 TRBD1 TRBV10-1 CASSTGGFSDEQFF TGCGCCAGCAGCACAGGGGGTTTTTCGGATGAGCAGTTCTTC
. TRBJ1-3 . TRBV20-1 CSAPPTSGNTIYF TGCAGTGCTCCCCCAACTTCTGGAAACACCATATATTTT
. TRBJ2-7 . TRBV6-1 CASSRGLREQYF TGTGCCAGCAGCCGAGGACTGAGAGAGCAGTACTTC
. TRBJ2-4 TRBD1 TRBV15 CATRRTGVDKNIQYF TGTGCCACCAGGAGGACAGGGGTTGACAAAAACATTCAGTACTTC
many TRBJ2-5 . TRBV7-9 CASGDTDMGTQYF TGTGCCAGCGGGGACACGGATATGGGGACCCAGTACTTC
many TRBJ1-5 . TRBV6-1 CASSEEWGANQPQHF TGTGCCAGCAGTGAAGAATGGGGGGCAAATCAGCCCCAGCATTTT
. TRBJ2-6 . TRBV6-2/TRBV6-3 CASSDGGRTSGANVLTF TGTGCCAGCAGTGACGGGGGACGGACCTCTGGGGCCAACGTCCTGACTTTC